The rows below give T cell receptor beta chains drawn from one sample of a study of blood T cell repertoires in COVID-19. Assay used: immunoSEQ multiplex PCR; TCRdb lists only in-frame clones, some missing. The sample records more than 200,000 clones, 87% being singletons. Sequencing input: PBMCs or T cells enriched from blood (not recorded which). The receptors stem from a man younger than 45 in a cohort exposed to, infected with or recovered from COVID-19 (not recorded which). CDR3s include the opening cysteine and the closing phenylalanine or tryptophan. A D gene is named only where the DNA matches it firmly. Expanded clones are given a class, and other clones once, few, many or no size at all.

v_gene: TRBV27
abundance: .
j_gene: TRBJ1-2
d_gene: .
CDR3nt: TGTGCCAGCAGTCCAACAAACTTGGGGCTGTGGGGCTACACCTTC
CDR3aa: CASSPTNLGLWGYTF

v_gene: TRBV29-1
abundance: .
j_gene: TRBJ2-6
d_gene: TRBD1
CDR3nt: TGCAGCGTTTCACCCGAGACAGGGTCGTTGTCGGGGGCCAACGTCCTGACTTTC
CDR3aa: CSVSPETGSLSGANVLTF

v_gene: TRBV11-3
abundance: few
j_gene: TRBJ2-1
d_gene: TRBD2
CDR3nt: TGTGCCAGCAGCCGAGCGGGAGATGAGCAGTTCTTC
CDR3aa: CASSRAGDEQFF

v_gene: TRBV7-8
abundance: .
j_gene: TRBJ2-2
d_gene: .
CDR3nt: TGTGCCAGCAGCGCGACAGGCGTAACCGGGGAGCTGTTTTTT
CDR3aa: CASSATGVTGELFF

v_gene: TRBV29-1
abundance: .
j_gene: TRBJ2-1
d_gene: TRBD2
CDR3nt: TGCAGCGTTGAAGGTTTGGCTAGCGGCTCCTACAATGAGCAGTTCTTC
CDR3aa: CSVEGLASGSYNEQFF

v_gene: TRBV11-2
abundance: .
j_gene: TRBJ2-1
d_gene: .
CDR3nt: TGTGCCAGCAGCTTAGGGCGGGCGACCTACAATGAGCAGTTCTTC
CDR3aa: CASSLGRATYNEQFF

v_gene: TRBV6-4
abundance: .
j_gene: TRBJ2-1
d_gene: .
CDR3nt: TGTGCCAGCAGTGACTGGCCAGGGAAACGTAATGAGCAGTTCTTC
CDR3aa: CASSDWPGKRNEQFF

v_gene: TRBV5-1
abundance: .
j_gene: TRBJ1-4
d_gene: TRBD1
CDR3nt: TGCGCCAGCAGCTCTGGGGAAAGGACAGGAAATGAAAAACTGTTTTTT
CDR3aa: CASSSGERTGNEKLFF

v_gene: TRBV12-5
abundance: .
j_gene: TRBJ2-1
d_gene: TRBD1
CDR3nt: TGTGCTAGTGGTTTGGGAAGCACAGGGGATGAGCAGTTCTTC
CDR3aa: CASGLGSTGDEQFF

v_gene: TRBV6-5
abundance: .
j_gene: TRBJ2-1
d_gene: TRBD2
CDR3nt: TGTGCCAGCCGACGTAGCGGGGGCGAGCAGTTCTTC
CDR3aa: CASRRSGGEQFF

v_gene: TRBV19
abundance: .
j_gene: TRBJ1-4
d_gene: TRBD1
CDR3nt: TGTGCCAGTACGGGACAGGGGATTAATGAAAAACTGTTTTTT
CDR3aa: CASTGQGINEKLFF

v_gene: TRBV19
abundance: .
j_gene: TRBJ1-3
d_gene: TRBD1
CDR3nt: TGTGCCAGTATGGTGACAGGGGTGAGAAACACCATATATTTT
CDR3aa: CASMVTGVRNTIYF

v_gene: TRBV5-6
abundance: .
j_gene: TRBJ2-2
d_gene: TRBD2
CDR3nt: TGTGCCAGCAGCTTGCGGCAACTAGCGGGAGACCCCGGGGAGCTGTTTTTT
CDR3aa: CASSLRQLAGDPGELFF

v_gene: TRBV7-9
abundance: .
j_gene: TRBJ2-5
d_gene: .
CDR3nt: TGTGCCAGCAGCTTAATCGGGGGAGGCCAAGAGACCCAGTACTTC
CDR3aa: CASSLIGGGQETQYF

v_gene: TRBV28
abundance: .
j_gene: TRBJ2-1
d_gene: .
CDR3nt: TGTGCCAGCCGAGACTACAATGAGCAGTTCTTC
CDR3aa: CASRDYNEQFF

v_gene: TRBV18
abundance: .
j_gene: TRBJ1-5
d_gene: TRBD1
CDR3nt: TGTGCCAGCTCAGTACAGACAGGGAGACTCAATCAGCCCCAGCATTTT
CDR3aa: CASSVQTGRLNQPQHF

v_gene: TRBV3-1/TRBV3-2
abundance: .
j_gene: TRBJ2-1
d_gene: TRBD2
CDR3nt: TGTGCCAGCAGCCAAGTCGGAAGGGGACTAGCAACCAATGAGCAGTTCTTC
CDR3aa: CASSQVGRGLATNEQFF

v_gene: TRBV11-2
abundance: .
j_gene: TRBJ2-4
d_gene: TRBD1
CDR3nt: TGTGCCAGCAGCTTAGGGGGACAGGGGGGAGTCATTCAGTACTTC
CDR3aa: CASSLGGQGGVIQYF